These 22 T cell receptor beta chains were all obtained from the same sample, sequenced in a study of OX40 agonist ivuxolimab in advanced cancers. Library preparation employed the immunoSEQ multiplex PCR assay. TCRdb stores this immuneACCESS table with in-frame sequences only. Part of the clones is absent; in the studies checked, under half of the shortfall reflects unresolved V genes, and no reason is known for the rest. For this sample there are over 85,000 clones; roughly four fifths appear just once. The top ten hold more than 1.1% of the sample. This specimen consisted of CD4+ or CD8+ T cells sorted from blood, obtained in a trial of the OX40 agonist ivuxolimab. The receptors were gathered from an adult with an advanced solid tumor such as melanoma, head and neck, liver or kidney cancer.

This clone was seen a handful of times. The rearrangement uses TRBV5-4 and TRBJ1-2, with a tentative D call TRBD1 (5 bases). Germline V lookup: CDR1 SGHNT, CDR2 YYREEE (reference sequence). V was cut by 2 bases and J by 4 bases, with 12 bases left in between. The CDR3 runs 14 residues. CDR3 in amino acids: CASSLEGAFYGYTF. The CDR3, as DNA: TGTGCCAGCAGCTTAGAAGGGGCTTTCTATGGCTACACCTTC.

The V gene is TRBV4-2, the J gene TRBJ2-7; a possible D gene is TRBD1 (6 bases). Trimming removed 3 bases at V and 5 bases at J, with 17 bases between. The CDR3 consists of 15 residues. The germline V gene has CDR1 LGHNA and CDR2 YNFKEQ. CDR3 nucleotide sequence: TGTGCCAGCAGCCAGGGACACGGGCCTGAGGACGAGCAGTACTTC. Protein sequence: CASSQGHGPEDEQYF.

This chain joins TRBV6-6 and TRBJ2-6, with 7 positions matching TRBD1. The CDR3 runs to 15 residues. Germline CDR1 MNHNY, CDR2 SVGAGI (reference sequence). V lost 6 bases to trimming and J lost 4 bases; unmatched junction nucleotides: 6. CDR3 nucleotide sequence: TGTGCCAGCAGGTCACAGGGGACCGGGGCCAACGTCCTGACTTTC. This gives the protein CASRSQGTGANVLTF.

V usage is TRBV7-2 and J usage is TRBJ2-1; TRBD2 matches 10 bases. The CDR3 has 17 amino acids. V trimming: 1 base; J trimming: 8 bases; junction bases outside the gene matches: 11. CDR1 and CDR2 (germline): SGHTA, FQGNSA. The CDR3 is CASSLEGGSGGLYEQFF. The CDR3 DNA is TGTGCCAGCAGCTTAGAGGGAGGTAGCGGGGGGCTCTATGAGCAGTTCTTC.

The chain has TRBV7-2 and TRBJ2-3; D may be TRBD2 (6 bases). The V end was cut by 5 bases, the J end by 6 bases, with 12 bases between. Germline V CDR1 and CDR2: SGHTA, FQGNSA. CDR3 length: 13 residues. The CDR3 DNA follows: TGTGCCAGCAGCCCAAGGGACTCTGATACGCAGTATTTT. Protein: CASSPRDSDTQYF.

This chain links TRBV7-9 with TRBJ2-1; D gene uncertain. Trimming took 5 bases from V and 12 from J, leaving 17 bases between them. The CDR3 covers 13 residues. Germline V lookup: CDR1 SEHNR, CDR2 FQNEAQ (reference sequence). CDR3 amino acids: CASSNPDGGRQFF. CDR3 nucleotide sequence: TGTGCCAGCAGCAACCCGGACGGTGGTCGGCAGTTCTTC.

CDR3 sequence: CASSQDMATDTQYF. DNA for the CDR3: TGCGCCAGCAGCCAAGATATGGCCACAGATACGCAGTATTTT. The chain is built from TRBV4-3 and TRBJ2-3; D not certain. This CDR3 has 14 amino acids. CDR1 is LGHNA, CDR2 YSLEER, per germline. Trimming removed 0 bases from V and 2 bases from J, with 6 bases in between.

The V call is TRBV11-3, the J call TRBJ2-1; 11 positions match TRBD2. The CDR3 extends over 13 amino acids. Trimming removed 3 bases from V and 15 bases from J; junction bases left unmatched: 7. Germline CDR1 SGHNT, CDR2 YENEEA. CDR3 loop: CASSLGLAGGLFF. For the CDR3, the DNA is TGTGCCAGCAGCTTGGGTCTAGCGGGAGGTCTGTTCTTC. Using reference TRBV11-3 and TRBJ2-1 for the parts outside the CDR3, the full variable domain is EAGVVQSPRYKIIEKKQPVAFWCNPISGHNTLYWYLQNLGQGPELLIRYENEEAVDDSQLPKDRFSAERLKGVDSTLKIQPAELGDSAVYLCASSLGLAGGLFFGPGTRLTVL.

This clone appeared a single time. This chain joins TRBV29-1 and TRBJ2-4; 8 nucleotides align to TRBD2. V shed 6 bases and J 5 bases; nucleotides not matched to a gene: 6. The CDR3 spans 13 residues. CDR1 and CDR2 from the germline V gene are SQVTM and ANQGSEA. DNA of the CDR3: TGCAGCGTCGAGGCCGGGGGGGAAAACATTCAGTACTTC. Encoded protein: CSVEAGGENIQYF.

This clone was found many times. The chain has TRBV5-1 and TRBJ2-7; 7 bases agree with TRBD1. This CDR3 has 15 amino acids. V shed 2 bases and J 2 bases; nucleotides not matched to a gene: 7. In germline, CDR1 is SGHRS, CDR2 YFSETQ. The CDR3 DNA is TGCGCCAGCAGCTTCAACAGGGGACAAACCTACGAGCAGTACTTC. Translated: CASSFNRGQTYEQYF. The complete variable domain, with remaining parts taken from reference TRBV5-1 and TRBJ2-7, reads KAGVTQTPRYLIKTRGQQVTLSCSPISGHRSVSWYQQTPGQGLQFLFEYFSETQRNKGNFPGRFSGRQFSNSRSEMNVSTLELGDSALYLCASSFNRGQTYEQYFGPGTRLTVT.

V is TRBV7-9 and J is TRBJ2-7, with 14 bases lining up with TRBD2. The V gene's germline CDR1 is SEHNR and CDR2 FQNEAQ (reference sequence). The trim removed 5 bases at V and 10 bases at J, leaving 10 bases unmatched. The CDR3 totals 15 residues. The CDR3 DNA reads as TGTGCCAGCAGCCCGAACGCGGGACTAGCGGGGGACCAGTACTTC. It encodes CASSPNAGLAGDQYF.

The DNA of the CDR3 is TGTGCCAGCAGCGGCAGGGGAGGCCCTCGCACAGATACGCAGTATTTT. This sequence encodes CASSGRGGPRTDTQYF. The rearrangement links TRBV7-2 to TRBJ2-3; D possibly matches TRBD1 or TRBD2 (6 bases each). Trimming stripped 5 bases from V and 1 base from J, with 16 bases between. CDR3 length equals 16 residues. In germline, CDR1 is SGHTA, CDR2 FQGNSA.

The chain links TRBV7-2 to TRBJ2-1, with D maybe TRBD2 (5 bases). Trimming stripped 4 bases from V and 13 bases from J, with 23 bases between. The germline V gene has CDR1 SGHTA and CDR2 FQGNSA. This CDR3 contains 15 residues. In DNA, the CDR3 is TGTGCCAGCAGCTCCAGTGTAACGGGGATTCAACCTCAGTTCTTC. Residues: CASSSSVTGIQPQFF.

V usage is TRBV6-1 and J usage is TRBJ1-5; TRBD1 matches at 10 bases. The junction had 6 bases not matched to a gene; V was cut back by 6 bases and J by 7 bases. CDR1 and CDR2 (germline): MNHNS, SASEGT. The CDR3 extends over 14 amino acids. The CDR3: CASRLTGGGQPQHF. CDR3 nucleotides: TGTGCCAGCAGACTGACAGGGGGCGGACAGCCCCAGCATTTT.

The chain joins TRBV10-3 to TRBJ1-1, with D possibly TRBD1 on 5 matching bases. Looked up from germline, CDR1 is ENHRY and CDR2 is SYGVKD. V was shortened by 4 bases and J by 4 bases, with 19 bases between the two germline ends. The CDR3 totals 16 residues. The CDR3 DNA sequence: TGTGCCATCAGTGTTGCCGCCGGGGGATCGGGCACTGAAGCTTTCTTT. Its protein product is CAISVAAGGSGTEAFF.

The chain joins TRBV7-6 to TRBJ2-1; D gene uncertain. Looked up from germline, CDR1 is SGHVS and CDR2 is FNYEAQ. The length of the CDR3 is 11 residues. Deletions cut 1 base from V and 6 bases from J, with 1 base between. The chain's CDR3 is CASSLVNEQFF. As DNA, the CDR3 is TGTGCCAGCAGCTTAGTCAATGAGCAGTTCTTC.

CDR3 bases: TGCGCCAGCAGCCTCCGGCCCGGGGATGGCTACACCTTC. Residues: CASSLRPGDGYTF. The chain employs TRBV5-1 and TRBJ1-2; D is undetermined. The CDR3 sequence is 13 residues long. Germline CDR1 SGHRS, CDR2 YFSETQ. The ends were cut back, 4 bases at V and 6 bases at J, with 13 bases in the middle. Filled out from reference TRBV5-1 and TRBJ1-2, the complete variable domain reads KAGVTQTPRYLIKTRGQQVTLSCSPISGHRSVSWYQQTPGQGLQFLFEYFSETQRNKGNFPGRFSGRQFSNSRSEMNVSTLELGDSALYLCASSLRPGDGYTFGSGTRLTVV.

V usage is TRBV5-6 and J usage is TRBJ1-1; D not certain. The length of the CDR3 is 13 residues. Germline CDR1 is SGHDT and CDR2 is YYEEEE. The germline V and J ends were trimmed by 1 base and 0 bases, with 4 bases remaining between them. CDR3 DNA sequence: TGTGCCAGCAGCTTGTTTCTGAACACTGAAGCTTTCTTT. As protein: CASSLFLNTEAFF. Drawing the rest from reference TRBV5-6 and TRBJ1-1, the complete variable domain is DAGVTQSPTHLIKTRGQQVTLRCSPKSGHDTVSWYQQALGQGPQFIFQYYEEEERQRGNFPDRFSGHQFPNYSSELNVNALLLGDSALYLCASSLFLNTEAFFGQGTRLTVV.

The chain combines TRBV5-6 with TRBJ1-1; D is unresolved. The CDR3 runs to 13 residues. Germline-derived CDR1 and CDR2 are SGHDT and YYEEEE. The V and J ends lost 8 bases and 3 bases respectively, with 14 bases between them. CDR3 bases: TGTGCCAGTCGGATCAGGCTGGACACTGAAGCTTTCTTT. Its translation: CASRIRLDTEAFF.

J is TRBJ1-6 and V is TRBV28, with a tentative D call TRBD1 (5 bases). Trimming took 10 bases from V and 0 from J, leaving 10 bases between them. The CDR3 totals 14 residues. Per the germline V gene, CDR1 is MDHEN and CDR2 is SYDVKM. CDR3 nucleotides: TGTGCCATTACGGGGGGCTCCTATAATTCACCCCTCCACTTT. Protein: CAITGGSYNSPLHF.

This chain uses TRBV5-1 with TRBJ2-3, with D perhaps assigned TRBD1 or TRBD2 (5 bases each). This CDR3 is 15 amino acids long. Trimming took 6 bases from V and 5 from J, leaving 19 bases between them. Looked up from germline, CDR1 is SGHRS and CDR2 is YFSETQ. Written as DNA, the CDR3 is TGCGCCAGCACCGACTTCTCCAGGGAGATAGATACGCAGTATTTT. This translates into CASTDFSREIDTQYF.

The gene calls are TRBV30 and TRBJ2-7; TRBD2 matches at 10 bases. Trimming at V came to 4 bases and at J to 4 bases, leaving 4 bases not matched to a gene. The CDR3 spans 13 residues. CDR1 and CDR2 from the germline V gene are GTSNPN and SVGIG (reference sequence). The CDR3 sequence is CAWTSGSPYEQYF. The DNA of the CDR3 is TGTGCCTGGACTAGCGGGAGCCCGTACGAGCAGTACTTC.